The 29 T cell receptor beta chains presented below share a single source sample, sequenced in a study of blood T cells in healthy people across ages. Sample-barcoded 5' priming and a J-beta primer mix drove a second PCR of roughly 7 to 11 cycles. TCRdb reprocessed the 5' RACE reads with MiXCR, giving one entry per CDR3 protein. The sample includes some 560,000 distinct CDR3 sequences, about 28% of them seen just once. These data also formed part of another study, on T cells of mothers and their children.

Specimen: blood. The receptors originated from a boy aged 2 to 10 in good health.

This chain uses TRBV20-1 with TRBJ2-5; D gene unclear. V was clipped by 1 base and J by 5 bases, with 17 bases between them. Germline V lookup: CDR1 DFQATT, CDR2 SNEGSKA (reference sequence). The CDR3 runs 15 residues. CDR3 DNA sequence: TGCAGTGCTAGAGGAACGAACAGCCCCCGGGAGACCCAGTACTTC. Amino acid sequence: CSARGTNSPRETQYF.

The chain recombines TRBV24-1 with TRBJ1-5; 10 positions match TRBD1. Germline loops: CDR1 KGHDR, CDR2 SFDVKD. The CDR3 sequence is 16 residues long. J lost 2 bases, V lost 4 bases, and 4 bases had no gene match. CDR3 bases: TGTGCCACCAGTGAAGACGGGACAGGGGGCAATCAGCCCCAGCATTTT. Amino acid sequence: CATSEDGTGGNQPQHF.

This clonotype was seen more than once but under ten times. This chain links TRBV15 with TRBJ1-4; 7 bases are shared with TRBD1. Trimming took 5 bases from V and 5 from J; bases not matched to a gene: 5. The germline gives CDR1 LNHNV, CDR2 YYDKDF (reference sequence). The CDR3 spans 14 residues. In DNA form, the CDR3 reads TGTGCCACCAGCCTGGGACAGAGGAATGAAAAACTGTTTTTT. This gives the protein CATSLGQRNEKLFF.

This clonotype was observed a handful of times. The V gene is TRBV2, the J gene TRBJ2-1, with TRBD2 identical over 8 bases. The V segment lost 5 bases and the J segment 6 bases; nucleotides outside the gene matches: 3. Germline-derived CDR1 and CDR2 are SNHLY and FYNNEI. The CDR3 length is 13 residues. CDR3 coding DNA: TGTGCCAGCAGTCGGACTAGCTCCAATGAGCAGTTCTTC. Amino acids: CASSRTSSNEQFF.

The J gene is TRBJ2-5, the V gene TRBV15, with D uncertain. Deletions cut 5 bases from V and 7 bases from J, with 20 bases between. CDR3 size: 15 residues. The germline gives CDR1 LNHNV, CDR2 YYDKDF (reference sequence). The CDR3 is CATSSRVYTMGTQYF. In DNA, the CDR3 is TGTGCCACCAGCTCCCGAGTCTATACAATGGGGACCCAGTACTTC.

The chain has TRBV25-1 and TRBJ2-5; either TRBD1 or TRBD2 may supply D (6 bases each). V was cut by 2 bases and J by 4 bases, with 14 bases left in between. Looked up from germline, CDR1 is MGHDK and CDR2 is SYGVNS. The length of the CDR3 is 15 residues. The CDR3 spells CASSEGGGRRETQYF. As DNA, the CDR3 is TGTGCCAGCAGTGAAGGAGGGGGGAGGCGAGAGACCCAGTACTTC.

The CDR3 nucleotides read TGTGCCAGCAGGCTCGTTGACGCGCAGTGGTATTTT. Its translation: CASRLVDAQWYF. V and J are TRBV7-2 and TRBJ2-3; D not resolved. The CDR3 extends over 12 amino acids. V lost 6 bases and J lost 14, with 18 bases in between. CDR1 is SGHTA, CDR2 FQGNSA, per germline.

This chain joins TRBV29-1 and TRBJ1-2, with D possibly TRBD1 on 5 matching bases. The CDR3 is made up of 12 amino acids. Germline assignment: CDR1 SQVTM and CDR2 ANQGSEA. The V end was cut by 1 base, the J end by 6 bases, with 9 bases between. The CDR3: CSVEGQGNGYTF. DNA for the CDR3: TGCAGCGTTGAAGGCCAGGGAAATGGCTACACCTTC.

This clonotype showed up many times. This sequence joins TRBV7-9 and TRBJ2-3, with TRBD2 matching over 11 bases. The V gene end was trimmed by 4 bases and the J gene end by 0 bases; junction bases not matched to a gene: 0. From germline, CDR1 is SEHNR and CDR2 FQNEAQ (reference sequence). The CDR3 has 15 residues. The CDR3 spells CASSSSGRSTDTQYF. CDR3 in DNA: TGTGCCAGCAGCTCTAGCGGGAGGAGCACAGATACGCAGTATTTT.

The gene calls are TRBV5-1 and TRBJ2-1; no clear D. The length of the CDR3 is 13 residues. In germline, CDR1 is SGHRS, CDR2 YFSETQ. The V and J ends lost 2 bases and 6 bases respectively, with 9 bases between them. CDR3 protein: CASSLRRPNEQFF. CDR3 in DNA: TGCGCCAGCAGCTTACGACGGCCCAATGAGCAGTTCTTC. Looking up the rest from reference TRBV5-1 and TRBJ2-1 gives the full variable domain: KAGVTQTPRYLIKTRGQQVTLSCSPISGHRSVSWYQQTPGQGLQFLFEYFSETQRNKGNFPGRFSGRQFSNSRSEMNVSTLELGDSALYLCASSLRRPNEQFFGPGTRLTVL.

The V gene is TRBV12-3 or TRBV12-4, the J gene TRBJ1-4; 10 bases are a match to TRBD1. Losses at the gene ends were 6 bases for V and 7 bases for J; bases not matched to a gene: 5. The CDR3 is 14 amino acids. The DNA of the CDR3 is TGTGCCAGCAGGGGGGACAGGGGTTCTGAAAAACTGTTTTTT. As protein: CASRGDRGSEKLFF.

V is TRBV3-1 and J is TRBJ1-1; TRBD1 aligns across 8 bases. Germline V gives CDR1 LGHDT, CDR2 YNNKEL (reference sequence). The length of the CDR3 is 15 residues. The junction had 6 bases not matched to a gene; V was cut back by 2 bases and J by 4 bases. CDR3 bases: TGTGCCAGCAGCCAATCCACAGGACAGGGCACTGAAGCTTTCTTT. This gives the protein CASSQSTGQGTEAFF.

The chain is built from TRBV12-3 or TRBV12-4 and TRBJ2-7, with D possibly being TRBD1 (8 bases). This CDR3 spans 18 amino acids. The V end was cut by 6 bases, the J end by 7 bases, with 31 bases between. The CDR3 region has the DNA TGTGCCAGCAGCCCGGATCGCACAGGGGGGGGTTTCAGCGGGGAGCAGTACTTC. This encodes CASSPDRTGGGFSGEQYF.

This clonotype was seen only a few times. V gene TRBV15 combines with J gene TRBJ2-2, with D uncertain. V was cut by 3 bases and J by 2 bases, with 13 bases left in between. The germline gives CDR1 LNHNV, CDR2 YYDKDF (reference sequence). This CDR3 comprises 16 residues. CDR3 sequence reads: CATSRGQTRNTGELFF. DNA of the CDR3: TGTGCCACCAGCAGGGGCCAGACTCGAAACACCGGGGAGCTGTTTTTT.

The CDR3 region is CASSRGTGKNNEQYF. The CDR3 coding sequence is TGTGCCAGCAGCCGCGGGACAGGGAAAAATAACGAGCAGTACTTC. This chain uses TRBV7-9 with TRBJ2-7, with 9 bases lining up with TRBD1. With V trimmed by 5 bases and J by 5 bases, 10 bases remained unmatched. Germline V gene data show CDR1 as SEHNR and CDR2 as FQNEAQ (reference sequence). This CDR3 has 15 residues.

This clonotype was seen more than once but under ten times. J is TRBJ2-5 and V is TRBV2, with 10 bases matching TRBD1. Germline V gene data show CDR1 as SNHLY and CDR2 as FYNNEI. V lost 5 bases and J lost 3; bases outside the gene matches: 3. CDR3 length equals 14 residues. CDR3 coding DNA: TGTGCCAGCAGTTGGACAGGGGGGAAAGAGACCCAGTACTTC. Residues: CASSWTGGKETQYF.

The V and J genes are TRBV18 and TRBJ2-5, with 7 positions matching TRBD2. There are 15 residues in the CDR3. Looked up from germline, CDR1 is KGHSH and CDR2 is LQKENI. V trimming: 0 bases; J trimming: 2 bases; junction bases outside the gene matches: 3. CDR3 DNA sequence: TGTGCCAGCTCACCACCGTCTAGCGGTCAAGAGACCCAGTACTTC. Residues: CASSPPSSGQETQYF. Together with reference TRBV18 and TRBJ2-5, the CDR3 gives the full variable domain: NAGVMQNPRHLVRRRGQEARLRCSPMKGHSHVYWYRQLPEEGLKFMVYLQKENIIDESGMPKERFSAEFPKEGPSILRIQQVVRGDSAAYFCASSPPSSGQETQYFGPGTRLLVL.

The gene calls are TRBV6-5 and TRBJ1-2; 8 nucleotides agree with TRBD1. Per germline, CDR1 MNHEY and CDR2 SVGAGI. This CDR3 spans 14 amino acids. Unmatched junction bases numbered 8, after V lost 6 bases and J lost 5 bases. The CDR3, as DNA: TGTGCCAGCAGACAGGGGGGACGTTTTTATGGCTACACCTTC. It specifies CASRQGGRFYGYTF.

This clonotype occurred many times. The genes are TRBV12-3 or TRBV12-4 and TRBJ2-5, with D unresolved. With 2 bases removed from V and 5 bases from J, the gap between germline ends came to 6 bases. CDR3 length: 12 amino acids. The CDR3 here is CASSLSSETQYF. CDR3 coding DNA: TGTGCCAGCAGTTTATCTTCCGAGACCCAGTACTTC.

There are a few counts of this clonotype. The chain carries TRBV7-9 and TRBJ1-3, with D possibly TRBD1 on 5 matching bases. Germline V lookup: CDR1 SEHNR, CDR2 FQNEAQ (reference sequence). This CDR3 has 14 residues. Deletions cut 8 bases from V and 1 base from J, with 12 bases between. This CDR3 reads CASPDSNSGNTIYF. CDR3 DNA sequence: TGTGCCAGCCCTGACAGTAATTCTGGAAACACCATATATTTT. Together with reference TRBV7-9 and TRBJ1-3, the CDR3 gives the full variable domain: DTGVSQNPRHKITKRGQNVTFRCDPISEHNRLYWYRQTLGQGPEFLTYFQNEAQLEKSRLLSDRFSAERPKGSFSTLEIQRTEQGDSAMYLCASPDSNSGNTIYFGEGSWLTVV.

This clonotype was found a few times. J is TRBJ2-5 and V is TRBV10-1, with TRBD1 matching 8 bases. The germline V gene has CDR1 WNHNN and CDR2 SYGVQD (reference sequence). V shed 5 bases and J 0 bases; nucleotides not matched to a gene: 2. The CDR3 is 14 residues long. The CDR3 DNA reads TGCGCCAGCAGTAGGGACAGGCACCAAGAGACCCAGTACTTC. The encoded protein is CASSRDRHQETQYF.

This clonotype was seen a few times. V usage is TRBV27 and J usage is TRBJ2-3; D is possibly TRBD2 (7 bases). Trimming took off 3 bases at V and 0 bases at J, with 10 bases between the two ends. The CDR3 sequence is 15 residues long. Germline V gene sequence: CDR1 MNHEY, CDR2 SMNVEV (reference sequence). CDR3 DNA: TGTGCCAGCAGTTTCGCGGGGGCCAGCACAGATACGCAGTATTTT. As protein: CASSFAGASTDTQYF.

This clonotype has just a few counts. V and J are TRBV27 and TRBJ2-5, with D possibly TRBD1 on 6 matching bases. Trimming removed 6 bases from V and 2 bases from J, with 10 bases in between. Germline loops: CDR1 MNHEY, CDR2 SMNVEV (reference sequence). The CDR3 contains 13 residues. The CDR3 loop reads CASREGQQETQYF. CDR3 DNA sequence: TGTGCCAGCAGGGAAGGACAGCAAGAGACCCAGTACTTC.

V gene TRBV7-2 combines with J gene TRBJ2-7; 9 nucleotides match TRBD2. J lost 0 bases, V lost 5 bases, and 11 bases had no gene match. Per the germline V gene, CDR1 is SGHTA and CDR2 is FQGNSA. This CDR3 contains 17 residues. The CDR3 nucleotides are TGTGCCAGCAGCCCCGCAATCCTAGCGGGAAGCTCCTACGAGCAGTACTTC. It yields the protein CASSPAILAGSSYEQYF.

The chain recombines TRBV4-1 with TRBJ2-2; D possibly corresponds to TRBD1 (5 bases). V shed 3 bases and J shed 5 bases, with 19 bases lying between them. This CDR3 contains 17 residues. The germline gives CDR1 MGHRA, CDR2 YSYEKL. CDR3 sequence (DNA): TGCGCCAGCAGCCAGGCGAATTTAGTAGGGGTGACCGGGGAGCTGTTTTTT. Translated, it gives CASSQANLVGVTGELFF.

This chain joins TRBV12-3 or TRBV12-4 and TRBJ2-7; 13 bases match TRBD2. The CDR3 loop spans 13 amino acids. J was trimmed by 6 bases and V by 9 bases; bases with no gene match: 5. The CDR3 loop is CASRTSGRGEQYF. The CDR3 DNA sequence: TGTGCCAGTCGGACTAGCGGGAGAGGCGAGCAGTACTTC.

This clonotype was observed a few times. The genes are TRBV11-2 and TRBJ1-1, with 8 positions matching TRBD1. Germline CDR1 reads SGHAT; CDR2 reads FQNNGV. This CDR3 has 14 residues. V gave up 4 bases and J gave up 4 bases; unmatched junction bases: 5. CDR3 sequence: CASSSGTGITEAFF. In DNA, the CDR3 is TGTGCCAGCAGCTCCGGGACAGGCATCACTGAAGCTTTCTTT.

Concerning this clonotype itself: A junction boundary mismatches the germline segment, possibly from a read error. This CDR3 reads CATSPGGSYNEQFF. The DNA for the CDR3 is TGTGCCACCAGCCCCGGGGGGTCCTACAATGAGCAGTTCTTC. V gene TRBV7-2 combines with J gene TRBJ2-1; 7 bases are shared with TRBD2. The germline gives CDR1 SGHTA, CDR2 FQGNSA. The CDR3 is made up of 14 amino acids.

The CDR3, as DNA: TGCGCCAGCAGCCAAGAAGGGGCCAGGGGGTGGAACATTCAGTACTTC. This translates into CASSQEGARGWNIQYF. This chain links TRBV4-3 with TRBJ2-4, with TRBD1 identical over 7 bases. V lost 0 bases to trimming and J lost 7 bases; unmatched junction nucleotides: 9. The CDR3 contains 16 residues. Germline V gene data show CDR1 as LGHNA and CDR2 as YSLEER.